The 31 T cell receptor beta chains below were found in one sample sequenced in a study of beta chain features in type 1 diabetes. The entirety of the isolated RNA underwent reverse transcription, so expressed TCRB transcripts were sequenced. Libraries were prepared by immunoSEQ multiplex PCR; TCRdb keeps only in-frame clonotypes and omits some of them. The repertoire holds 130,000 to 150,000 clones, with under 60% as singletons. Sequencing used Tregs from blood. Receptors were obtained from a man between 18 and 35 years old in good health.

This sequence joins TRBV4-3 and TRBJ2-7, with TRBD2 identical over 8 bases. The CDR3 has 17 amino acids. Germline V gene data show CDR1 as LGHNA and CDR2 as YSLEER. With 3 bases clipped from V and 2 bases from J, the junction kept 12 bases outside the gene matches. In DNA form, the CDR3 reads TGCGCCAGCAGCCACAAAACCCAACTAGCGGAAACCTACGAGCAGTACTTC. Translated: CASSHKTQLAETYEQYF.

Written as DNA, the CDR3 is TGCAGCGTTGTCACGGGGAGCAATCAGCCCCAGCATTTT. Protein product: CSVVTGSNQPQHF. The rearrangement uses TRBV29-1 and TRBJ1-5; unclear D gene. The CDR3 spans 13 residues. Germline V gene sequence: CDR1 SQVTM, CDR2 ANQGSEA. The V gene lost 4 bases and the J gene lost 1 base, with 8 bases spanning the gap.

This clone was seen only a few times. Other nucleotide sequences in the sample specify the same CDR3. This CDR3 is CASSLGRGNTEAFF. The CDR3 bases are TGTGCCAGCAGCCTAGGACGGGGGAACACTGAAGCTTTCTTT. This rearrangement joins TRBV7-9 to TRBJ1-1; D gene ambiguous. The germline CDR1 and CDR2 sequences are SEHNR and FQNEAQ (reference sequence). V was pared by 5 bases and J by 1 base, with 11 bases between. The CDR3 has 14 amino acids.

This clone was counted a few times. This chain connects TRBV10-3 to TRBJ2-7, with D uncertain. Trimming removed 6 bases from V and 1 base from J, with 7 bases in between. The length of the CDR3 is 12 residues. Germline CDR1 reads ENHRY; CDR2 reads SYGVKD. CDR3 protein: CAIRGPSYEQYF. CDR3 DNA: TGTGCCATCAGGGGCCCATCCTACGAGCAGTACTTC.

As DNA, the CDR3 is TGTGCCAGCAGCCGAGTAGCGGGGGCCACCTACGAGCAGTACTTC. This sequence encodes CASSRVAGATYEQYF. This chain uses TRBV6-5 with TRBJ2-7, with 9 bases lining up with TRBD2. Germline CDR1 reads MNHEY; CDR2 reads SVGAGI. Unmatched junction bases numbered 8, after V lost 6 bases and J lost 2 bases. This CDR3 is built from 15 residues.

This clone has a single count. The genes are TRBV18 and TRBJ1-4; 8 bases align to TRBD1. The germline CDR1 and CDR2 sequences are KGHSH and LQKENI. CDR3 length: 15 amino acids. The V segment lost 5 bases and the J segment 0 bases; nucleotides outside the gene matches: 2. CDR3 residues: CASSSQGATNEKLFF. Written as DNA, the CDR3 is TGTGCCAGCTCATCACAGGGGGCAACTAATGAAAAACTGTTTTTT.

The rearrangement uses TRBV29-1 and TRBJ2-5; D unresolved. CDR1 and CDR2 from the germline V gene are SQVTM and ANQGSEA. There are 12 residues in the CDR3. Trimming cost V 1 base and J 2 bases, with 5 bases left between them. CDR3 loop: CSVEAVQETQYF. As DNA, the CDR3 is TGCAGCGTTGAAGCGGTTCAAGAGACCCAGTACTTC.

This clone was seen a handful of times. The gene calls are TRBV7-2 and TRBJ1-1; D might be TRBD1 (5 bases). Germline CDR1 SGHTA, CDR2 FQGNSA. V lost 1 base and J 5 bases, leaving 11 bases between the germline ends. This CDR3 is built from 14 residues. As DNA, the CDR3 is TGTGCCAGCAGCTTAGGATCCGGGGGGACTGAAGCTTTCTTT. Translated, it gives CASSLGSGGTEAFF.

V gene TRBV7-3 combines with J gene TRBJ2-1; TRBD2 matches 9 bases. CDR3 length: 14 residues. The germline V gene has CDR1 SGHTA and CDR2 FQGTGA. With 3 bases clipped from V and 7 bases from J, the junction kept 4 bases outside the gene matches. The CDR3 bases are TGTGCCAGCAGCTTCGCGGGGGGGACGAATGAGCAGTTCTTC. Protein: CASSFAGGTNEQFF.

This chain links TRBV10-3 with TRBJ1-1; 7 nucleotides match TRBD1. Germline values: CDR1 ENHRY, CDR2 SYGVKD. The CDR3 spans 15 residues. The V and J ends lost 4 bases and 5 bases, in that order; junction bases with no gene match: 10. The CDR3 sequence is CAISGLGGGGTEAFF. CDR3 sequence (DNA): TGTGCCATCAGTGGGCTAGGGGGCGGCGGAACTGAAGCTTTCTTT.

This chain connects TRBV7-3 to TRBJ2-3; D ambiguous. V was cut by 5 bases and J by 2 bases, with 8 bases left in between. The CDR3 spans 13 residues. The V gene's germline CDR1 is SGHTA and CDR2 FQGTGA. The CDR3 DNA reads TGTGCCAGCAGCCCCCGTATCACAGATACGCAGTATTTT. The encoded protein is CASSPRITDTQYF. The whole variable domain, filled in from reference TRBV7-3 and TRBJ2-3, reads GAGVSQTPSNKVTEKGKYVELRCDPISGHTALYWYRQSLGQGPEFLIYFQGTGAADDSGLPNDRFFAVRPEGSVSTLKIQRTERGDSAVYLCASSPRITDTQYFGPGTRLTVL.

This chain joins TRBV27 and TRBJ2-1, with TRBD1 as a possible D gene (5 bases). Germline V gene sequence: CDR1 MNHEY, CDR2 SMNVEV (reference sequence). The length of the CDR3 is 13 residues. The V and J ends lost 2 bases and 6 bases respectively, with 8 bases between them. The CDR3 loop reads CASSLRQGNEQFF. CDR3 DNA: TGTGCCAGCAGTTTAAGGCAGGGCAATGAGCAGTTCTTC.

The V and J genes are TRBV7-2 and TRBJ2-1; no definite D call. V lost 1 base, J lost 8 bases, and 9 bases lay in between. The CDR3 is made up of 13 amino acids. The germline CDR1 and CDR2 sequences are SGHTA and FQGNSA. This CDR3 reads CASSLGHDDEQFF. DNA for the CDR3: TGTGCCAGCAGCTTAGGACACGACGATGAGCAGTTCTTC.

This clone was seen only a few times. The gene calls are TRBV28 and TRBJ2-7, with TRBD1 matching over 8 bases. V shed 6 bases and J 4 bases; nucleotides not matched to a gene: 5. Germline values: CDR1 MDHEN, CDR2 SYDVKM. The length of the CDR3 is 13 residues. The CDR3 protein is CASRAGGRYEQYF. CDR3 sequence (DNA): TGTGCCAGCAGGGCAGGGGGCAGATACGAGCAGTACTTC. Full variable domain (remainder filled in from reference TRBV28 and TRBJ2-7): DVKVTQSSRYLVKRTGEKVFLECVQDMDHENMFWYRQDPGLGLRLIYFSYDVKMKEKGDIPEGYSVSREKKERFSLILESASTNQTSMYLCASRAGGRYEQYFGPGTRLTVT.

The V gene is TRBV7-9, the J gene TRBJ2-5; weak D call: TRBD2 (6 bases). This CDR3 comprises 15 residues. Germline loops: CDR1 SEHNR, CDR2 FQNEAQ (reference sequence). Trimming shortened V by 5 bases and J by 11 bases, and 24 bases separated the two germline ends. CDR3 bases: TGTGCCAGCAGCACTTACTCGGGACTGCGGGGAGAGCAGTACTTC. Residues: CASSTYSGLRGEQYF.

The chain recombines TRBV18 with TRBJ1-2, with 9 bases identical to TRBD1. CDR1 is KGHSH and CDR2 is LQKENI in the germline V gene. The ends lost 1 base at V and 5 bases at J; junction bases unmatched: 5. This CDR3 has 15 residues. The chain's CDR3 is CASSPRQGEWYGYTF. The CDR3 DNA follows: TGTGCCAGCTCACCACGACAGGGGGAATGGTATGGCTACACCTTC. The variable domain in full, completed from reference TRBV18 and TRBJ1-2, reads NAGVMQNPRHLVRRRGQEARLRCSPMKGHSHVYWYRQLPEEGLKFMVYLQKENIIDESGMPKERFSAEFPKEGPSILRIQQVVRGDSAAYFCASSPRQGEWYGYTFGSGTRLTVV.

The chain couples TRBV14 to TRBJ2-1, with no clear D. Germline assignment: CDR1 SGHDN and CDR2 FVKESK. Deletions cut 2 bases from V and 9 bases from J, with 14 bases between. The CDR3 spans 14 residues. The CDR3 sequence: CASSQQRVGSEQFF. The CDR3 nucleotides are TGTGCCAGCAGCCAACAGCGAGTAGGAAGTGAGCAGTTCTTC.

This clone was picked up one time. The CDR3 DNA follows: TGTGCCAGCAAAACAGGGACAGATACGCAGTATTTT. Protein product: CASKTGTDTQYF. The chain recombines TRBV2 with TRBJ2-3; maybe TRBD1 (6 bases). V was trimmed by 7 bases and J by 3 bases, leaving 8 bases between them. The length of the CDR3 is 12 residues. Germline assignment: CDR1 SNHLY and CDR2 FYNNEI.

The chain has TRBV30 and TRBJ1-5; 8 nucleotides line up with TRBD1. The J segment lost 3 bases and the V segment lost 2 bases, leaving 9 bases of the junction unmatched. Germline V gives CDR1 GTSNPN, CDR2 SVGIG (reference sequence). This CDR3 contains 16 residues. The CDR3 coding sequence is TGTGCCTGGAGTAGCTGGACAGGGTTCCCCAATCAGCCCCAGCATTTT. This sequence encodes CAWSSWTGFPNQPQHF. Looking up the rest from reference TRBV30 and TRBJ1-5 gives the full variable domain: SQTIHQWPATLVQPVGSPLSLECTVEGTSNPNLYWYRQAAGRGLQLLFYSVGIGQISSEVPQNLSASRPQDRQFILSSKKLLLSDSGFYLCAWSSWTGFPNQPQHFGDGTRLSIL.

This chain links TRBV4-3 with TRBJ2-7; 12 nucleotides align to TRBD2. CDR3 length: 15 amino acids. Germline V gene sequence: CDR1 LGHNA, CDR2 YSLEER. J was trimmed by 5 bases and V by 4 bases; bases with no gene match: 6. The CDR3 nucleotides read TGCGCCAGCAGCCCTAGGACTAGCGGGGCCCACGAGCAGTACTTC. Translated: CASSPRTSGAHEQYF.

This clone was recorded a few times. V gene TRBV19 combines with J gene TRBJ2-1, with a possible D match to TRBD2 (6 bases). V lost 3 bases to trimming and J lost 5 bases, with 14 bases between them. The CDR3 sequence is 15 residues long. CDR1 and CDR2 (germline): LNHDA, SQIVND (reference sequence). Here the CDR3 reads CASSILGLTDNEQFF. CDR3 nucleotide sequence: TGTGCCAGTAGTATCCTGGGACTCACCGACAATGAGCAGTTCTTC.

The chain couples TRBV6-6 to TRBJ1-5, with unresolved D. The CDR3 sequence is 15 residues long. V was cut by 4 bases and J by 2 bases, with 12 bases left in between. Per the germline V gene, CDR1 is MNHNY and CDR2 is SVGAGI (reference sequence). CDR3 DNA: TGTGCCAGCAGTTTAGGAGGAATCGGCAATCAGCCCCAGCATTTT. Translation gives CASSLGGIGNQPQHF.

This clone was detected only a few times. V usage is TRBV27 and J usage is TRBJ2-1; 13 nucleotides agree with TRBD2. Germline CDR1 MNHEY, CDR2 SMNVEV (reference sequence). The CDR3 length is 16 residues. V was pared by 7 bases and J by 10 bases, with 13 bases of the junction left unmatched. The CDR3 loop reads CASIRGTSGAVLEQFF. Written as DNA, the CDR3 is TGTGCCAGCATAAGGGGGACTAGCGGGGCTGTTTTGGAGCAGTTCTTC.

This clone was seen a single time. The V gene is TRBV7-2, the J gene TRBJ2-2, with 8 bases fitting TRBD1. Trimming took 4 bases from V and 1 from J; bases not matched to a gene: 5. Germline CDR1 SGHTA, CDR2 FQGNSA. CDR3 size: 16 residues. DNA for the CDR3: TGTGCCAGCAGCTCTTCCGGGACAGGGAACACCGGGGAGCTGTTTTTT. It translates to CASSSSGTGNTGELFF.

This clone is a singleton in its sample. The chain uses TRBV2 and TRBJ2-7, with unresolved D. Per the germline V gene, CDR1 is SNHLY and CDR2 is FYNNEI. The ends were cut back, 8 bases at V and 0 bases at J, with 5 bases in the middle. The length of the CDR3 is 11 residues. CDR3 sequence: CASAGSYEQYF. The CDR3 DNA reads TGTGCCAGCGCAGGCTCCTACGAGCAGTACTTC.

This clone was seen a handful of times. This chain uses TRBV7-2 with TRBJ2-7; TRBD1 matches at 7 bases. Germline V gene data show CDR1 as SGHTA and CDR2 as FQGNSA. The CDR3 spans 15 residues. The V gene end was trimmed by 0 bases and the J gene end by 0 bases; junction bases not matched to a gene: 2. The CDR3 sequence is CASSLAGTDSYEQYF. The CDR3 DNA reads TGTGCCAGCAGCTTAGCGGGGACAGACTCCTACGAGCAGTACTTC. The full variable domain, in which reference TRBV7-2 and TRBJ2-7 provide the parts outside the CDR3, is GAGVSQSPSNKVTEKGKDVELRCDPISGHTALYWYRQSLGQGLEFLIYFQGNSAPDKSGLPSDRFSAERTGGSVSTLTIQRTQQEDSAVYLCASSLAGTDSYEQYFGPGTRLTVT.

The V and J genes are TRBV18 and TRBJ2-1, with D tentatively TRBD1 (6 bases). CDR1 and CDR2 from the germline V gene are KGHSH and LQKENI. Trimming left V 1 base short and J 7 bases short, with 11 bases between. The CDR3 runs to 14 residues. The chain's CDR3 is CASSPRTADNEQFF. Here the CDR3 DNA reads TGTGCCAGCTCACCACGGACAGCGGATAATGAGCAGTTCTTC. The whole variable domain, remainder taken from reference TRBV18 and TRBJ2-1, is NAGVMQNPRHLVRRRGQEARLRCSPMKGHSHVYWYRQLPEEGLKFMVYLQKENIIDESGMPKERFSAEFPKEGPSILRIQQVVRGDSAAYFCASSPRTADNEQFFGPGTRLTVL.

About this clone itself: The sample contains more than one DNA sequence encoding this CDR3. The rearrangement links TRBV6-5 to TRBJ1-5, with D possibly matching TRBD1 (5 bases). The CDR3 length is 12 residues. V gave up 6 bases and J gave up 6 bases, with 9 bases separating them. In germline, CDR1 is MNHEY, CDR2 SVGAGI. CDR3 protein: CASRSGGQPQHF. CDR3 coding DNA: TGTGCCAGCAGGTCCGGGGGTCAGCCCCAGCATTTT.

This chain connects TRBV28 to TRBJ1-6, with 7 bases aligning to TRBD1. The CDR3 spans 20 residues. V lost 8 bases to trimming and J lost 5 bases; unmatched junction nucleotides: 24. Germline CDR1 is MDHEN and CDR2 is SYDVKM. The CDR3: CASGWLQGIQLSLDNSPLHF. The CDR3 nucleotides are TGTGCCAGCGGGTGGTTACAGGGGATTCAGTTATCCCTAGATAATTCACCCCTCCACTTT.

This clone occurred a few times. The chain carries TRBV19 and TRBJ2-2, with a weak D call TRBD2 (6 bases). Germline V gene sequence: CDR1 LNHDA, CDR2 SQIVND (reference sequence). This CDR3 region has 14 residues. The V gene lost 5 bases and the J gene lost 7 bases, with 14 bases spanning the gap. The CDR3 sequence is CASSPGGIDGELFF. The CDR3 DNA is TGTGCCAGTAGTCCAGGCGGGATTGACGGGGAGCTGTTTTTT.

The V call is TRBV5-1, the J call TRBJ2-1; D is uncertain. V lost 7 bases and J 4 bases, leaving 9 bases between the germline ends. CDR1 and CDR2 from the germline V gene are SGHRS and YFSETQ. CDR3 size: 12 residues. CDR3 protein: CASSPGYNEQFF. CDR3 DNA: TGCGCCAGCTCCCCGGGTTACAATGAGCAGTTCTTC. Using reference TRBV5-1 and TRBJ2-1 for the parts outside the CDR3, the full variable domain is KAGVTQTPRYLIKTRGQQVTLSCSPISGHRSVSWYQQTPGQGLQFLFEYFSETQRNKGNFPGRFSGRQFSNSRSEMNVSTLELGDSALYLCASSPGYNEQFFGPGTRLTVL.